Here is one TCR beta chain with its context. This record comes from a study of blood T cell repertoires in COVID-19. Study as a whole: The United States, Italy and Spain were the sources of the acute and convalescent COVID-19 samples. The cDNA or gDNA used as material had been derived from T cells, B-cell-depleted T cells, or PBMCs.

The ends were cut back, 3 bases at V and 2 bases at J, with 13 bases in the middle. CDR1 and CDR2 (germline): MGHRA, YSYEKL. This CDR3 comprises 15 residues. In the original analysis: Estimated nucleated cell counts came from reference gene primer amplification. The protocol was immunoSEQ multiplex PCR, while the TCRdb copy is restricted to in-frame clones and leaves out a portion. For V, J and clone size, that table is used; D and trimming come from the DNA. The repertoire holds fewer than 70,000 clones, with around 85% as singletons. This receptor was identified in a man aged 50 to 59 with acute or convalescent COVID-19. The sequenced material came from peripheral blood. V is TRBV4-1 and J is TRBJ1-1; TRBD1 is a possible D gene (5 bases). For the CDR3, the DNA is TGCGCCAGCAGCCAGGAGGGGAGATACAACACTGAAGCTTTCTTT. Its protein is CASSQEGRYNTEAFF.